The 29 T cell receptor beta chains in this list originate from one sample, sequenced in a study of blood T cell repertoires in COVID-19. Profiling relied on immunoSEQ multiplex PCR, and the TCRdb table lists in-frame clones only, not all of them. The profile covers 350,000 to 450,000 clones, with 85% to 90% appearing a single time and 0.95% to 1.3% taken by the ten largest. Input material: PBMCs or T cells enriched from blood (not recorded which). These receptors originate from a man under 40 who had recovered from COVID-19.

The chain couples TRBV5-4 to TRBJ1-3; possible D gene TRBD1, 6 bases. Germline-derived CDR1 and CDR2 are SGHNT and YYREEE (reference sequence). V was pared by 4 bases and J by 0 bases, with 14 bases between. The CDR3 sequence is 16 residues long. The CDR3 region has the DNA TGTGCCAGCAGCCTCCAGGGGACCACCTCTGGAAACACCATATATTTT. As protein: CASSLQGTTSGNTIYF.

The V and J genes are TRBV2 and TRBJ1-3, with a weak D call TRBD1 (6 bases). This CDR3 region has 15 residues. The V and J ends lost 5 bases and 3 bases respectively, with 14 bases between them. Germline values: CDR1 SNHLY, CDR2 FYNNEI. The CDR3, as DNA: TGTGCCAGCAGTCCACGGACAGTTGTTGGAAACACCATATATTTT. This codes for CASSPRTVVGNTIYF.

The gene calls are TRBV18 and TRBJ2-1; the match to TRBD2 covers 11 bases. The CDR3 contains 17 residues. Germline loops: CDR1 KGHSH, CDR2 LQKENI. V trimming: 3 bases; J trimming: 6 bases; junction bases outside the gene matches: 10. The CDR3 region is CASSPASLAGDLNEQFF. CDR3 nucleotide sequence: TGTGCCAGCTCACCGGCTTCACTAGCGGGAGATCTCAATGAGCAGTTCTTC. Full variable domain (missing parts from reference TRBV18 and TRBJ2-1): NAGVMQNPRHLVRRRGQEARLRCSPMKGHSHVYWYRQLPEEGLKFMVYLQKENIIDESGMPKERFSAEFPKEGPSILRIQQVVRGDSAAYFCASSPASLAGDLNEQFFGPGTRLTVL.

The chain is built from TRBV5-1 and TRBJ1-1; D is possibly TRBD1 (6 bases). The CDR3 runs 13 residues. Germline CDR1 SGHRS, CDR2 YFSETQ. The germline V and J ends were trimmed by 2 bases and 4 bases, with 9 bases remaining between them. CDR3 coding DNA: TGCGCCAGCAGCTTAACGGACAGCACTGAAGCTTTCTTT. Translating it yields CASSLTDSTEAFF.

The chain employs TRBV27 and TRBJ2-7; 12 nucleotides line up with TRBD2. With V trimmed by 5 bases and J by 0 bases, 14 bases remained unmatched. The germline CDR1 and CDR2 sequences are MNHEY and SMNVEV (reference sequence). This CDR3 is built from 19 residues. CDR3 DNA: TGTGCCAGCAGTCTTACCGGACTAGCGGGACCCCTAACCTCCTACGAGCAGTACTTC. Its translation is CASSLTGLAGPLTSYEQYF.

The V gene is TRBV27, the J gene TRBJ1-2, with 9 nucleotides matching TRBD1. After removal of 0 bases from V and 4 bases from J, the junction contained 3 bases not matched to a gene. The CDR3 totals 15 residues. Germline loops: CDR1 MNHEY, CDR2 SMNVEV (reference sequence). The CDR3 DNA sequence: TGTGCCAGCAGTTTATCCCGGGACAGGGTCTATGGCTACACCTTC. Its protein product is CASSLSRDRVYGYTF.

The chain joins TRBV7-9 to TRBJ2-7; unclear D gene. The CDR3 is 14 residues long. Germline CDR1 is SEHNR and CDR2 is FQNEAQ (reference sequence). V was clipped by 1 base and J by 2 bases, with 9 bases between them. The CDR3: CASSLGTPPYEQYF. The CDR3 DNA follows: TGTGCCAGCAGCTTAGGAACACCCCCCTACGAGCAGTACTTC. The full variable domain, rest sourced from reference TRBV7-9 and TRBJ2-7, is DTGVSQNPRHKITKRGQNVTFRCDPISEHNRLYWYRQTLGQGPEFLTYFQNEAQLEKSRLLSDRFSAERPKGSFSTLEIQRTEQGDSAMYLCASSLGTPPYEQYFGPGTRLTVT.

This clone was recorded only once. The rearrangement joins TRBV19 to TRBJ1-1; 8 bases fit TRBD1. J gave up 1 base and V 7 bases, and 8 bases lay outside the gene matches. CDR1 and CDR2 (germline): LNHDA, SQIVND (reference sequence). CDR3 length: 15 amino acids. CDR3 DNA sequence: TGTGCCAGTATTGGACAGGGTAAGGGGAACACTGAAGCTTTCTTT. Its translation is CASIGQGKGNTEAFF.

The chain links TRBV28 to TRBJ1-5; TRBD1 might be the D (6 bases). Germline V gene sequence: CDR1 MDHEN, CDR2 SYDVKM. This CDR3 spans 14 amino acids. V lost 3 bases and J 4 bases, leaving 10 bases between the germline ends. The chain's CDR3 is CASSFGGRNQPQHF. The CDR3 bases are TGTGCCAGCAGTTTCGGGGGGCGGAATCAGCCCCAGCATTTT.

The gene calls are TRBV12-3 or TRBV12-4 and TRBJ1-5; D possibly corresponds to TRBD1 (6 bases). Trimming pared 4 bases from V and 7 bases from J, leaving 11 bases between. This CDR3 has 13 residues. As DNA, the CDR3 is TGTGCCAGCAGTTCCGACAGGCCCCAGCCCCAGCATTTT. Amino acids: CASSSDRPQPQHF.

The chain employs TRBV19 and TRBJ1-5; D not resolved. This CDR3 region has 12 residues. Trimming pared 9 bases from V and 11 bases from J, leaving 17 bases between. CDR1 is LNHDA and CDR2 is SQIVND in the germline V gene (reference sequence). The CDR3 region is CASGLGIKAQHF. CDR3 nucleotides: TGTGCCAGCGGCCTCGGGATTAAGGCCCAGCATTTT. Based on the CDR3 plus reference TRBV19 and TRBJ1-5, the full variable domain is DGGITQSPKYLFRKEGQNVTLSCEQNLNHDAMYWYRQDPGQGLRLIYYSQIVNDFQKGDIAEGYSVSREKKESFPLTVTSAQKNPTAFYLCASGLGIKAQHFGDGTRLSIL.

The J gene is TRBJ2-2, the V gene TRBV5-5, with 7 bases lining up with TRBD1. The CDR3 has 17 residues. CDR1 and CDR2 (germline): SGHKS, YYEKEE (reference sequence). The J segment lost 5 bases and the V segment lost 4 bases, leaving 14 bases of the junction unmatched. CDR3 coding DNA: TGTGCCAGCAGCCGAATACAGGGGTTGTTTGGTACCGGGGAGCTGTTTTTT. This encodes CASSRIQGLFGTGELFF.

The V and J genes are TRBV11-2 and TRBJ2-1, with D unresolved. The CDR3 is made up of 16 amino acids. V dropped 2 bases and J dropped 0 bases, with 11 bases sitting between them. CDR1 SGHAT and CDR2 FQNNGV come from the germline V gene. DNA for the CDR3: TGTGCCAGCAGCTTATTAGGCGGTAGCTCCTACAATGAGCAGTTCTTC. Translated: CASSLLGGSSYNEQFF. The full variable domain, with the rest looked up from reference TRBV11-2 and TRBJ2-1, is EAGVAQSPRYKIIEKRQSVAFWCNPISGHATLYWYQQILGQGPKLLIQFQNNGVVDDSQLPKDRFSAERLKGVDSTLKIQPAKLEDSAVYLCASSLLGGSSYNEQFFGPGTRLTVL.

V is TRBV20-1 and J is TRBJ2-1; TRBD1 might be the D (6 bases). The CDR3 length is 15 residues. Germline V gene data show CDR1 as DFQATT and CDR2 as SNEGSKA (reference sequence). With 3 bases removed from V and 2 bases from J, the gap between germline ends came to 14 bases. The CDR3 nucleotides are TGCAGTGCTAGTAAGGGGGAGCTAGCCTACAATGAGCAGTTCTTC. Its translation is CSASKGELAYNEQFF.

The chain couples TRBV5-4 to TRBJ2-3; 9 bases align to TRBD1. Germline loops: CDR1 SGHNT, CDR2 YYREEE (reference sequence). The CDR3 loop spans 16 amino acids. V trimming: 1 base; J trimming: 5 bases; junction bases outside the gene matches: 8. CDR3 DNA sequence: TGTGCCAGCAGCTTGCCCATACAGGGGGCCGGAGATACGCAGTATTTT. It is translated as CASSLPIQGAGDTQYF.

This clone was detected once. The rearrangement uses TRBV10-2 and TRBJ2-7, with D unresolved. CDR1 is WSHSY and CDR2 is SAAADI in the germline V gene. V was shortened by 2 bases and J by 1 base, with 9 bases between the two germline ends. The CDR3 totals 14 residues. CDR3 sequence: CASSEPPRSYEQYF. CDR3 DNA: TGCGCCAGCAGTGAGCCGCCTAGGTCCTACGAGCAGTACTTC.

The rearrangement links TRBV29-1 to TRBJ2-1, with 7 bases that match TRBD2. V was pared by 6 bases and J by 3 bases, with 11 bases of the junction left unmatched. The CDR3 contains 15 residues. The V gene's germline CDR1 is SQVTM and CDR2 ANQGSEA. The CDR3 is CSVATSAGGYNEQFF. The CDR3 DNA reads as TGCAGCGTAGCAACTAGCGCCGGAGGCTACAATGAGCAGTTCTTC.

V is TRBV28 and J is TRBJ1-1; no clear D gene. The CDR3 covers 15 residues. V lost 11 bases and J lost 4, with 23 bases in between. Germline CDR1 is MDHEN and CDR2 is SYDVKM. DNA of the CDR3: TGTGCCGCCCCAGCCGGAGACGGCGGCACCACTGAAGCTTTCTTT. Amino acid sequence: CAAPAGDGGTTEAFF. The variable domain in full, completed from reference TRBV28 and TRBJ1-1, reads DVKVTQSSRYLVKRTGEKVFLECVQDMDHENMFWYRQDPGLGLRLIYFSYDVKMKEKGDIPEGYSVSREKKERFSLILESASTNQTSMYLCAAPAGDGGTTEAFFGQGTRLTVV.

This chain uses TRBV10-1 with TRBJ2-7; a possible D gene is TRBD2 (5 bases). V shed 2 bases and J shed 7 bases, with 15 bases lying between them. The CDR3 length is 14 residues. Germline V gene data show CDR1 as WNHNN and CDR2 as SYGVQD (reference sequence). CDR3 region: CASSEMRVLGEQYF. CDR3 in DNA: TGCGCCAGCAGTGAGATGAGGGTATTGGGAGAGCAGTACTTC.

This clone was seen only a few times. The chain links TRBV3-1 (or the pseudogene TRBV3-2) to TRBJ2-3; 8 nucleotides match TRBD1. V lost 4 bases, J lost 2 bases, and 5 bases stayed unmatched. CDR1 is LGHDT, CDR2 YNNKEL, per germline (reference sequence). The CDR3 has 15 residues. CDR3 DNA sequence: TGTGCCAGCAGCCGGGGACAGGCCCTCACAGATACGCAGTATTTT. Protein: CASSRGQALTDTQYF.

The V gene is TRBV7-9, the J gene TRBJ1-5, with 7 positions matching TRBD1. The CDR3 totals 14 residues. The germline V gene encodes CDR1 SEHNR and CDR2 FQNEAQ (reference sequence). Trimming cost V 5 bases and J 5 bases; bases outside gene matches: 6. The CDR3 sequence is CASSRTGTDQPQHF. CDR3 sequence (DNA): TGTGCCAGCAGCCGTACCGGGACAGATCAGCCCCAGCATTTT.

CDR3 in amino acids: CASSQSYNEQFF. In nucleotides, the CDR3 is TGCGCCAGCAGCCAGAGCTACAATGAGCAGTTCTTC. The chain couples TRBV4-1 to TRBJ2-1, with D hard to call. Germline V gives CDR1 MGHRA, CDR2 YSYEKL. The V and J ends lost 3 bases and 3 bases respectively, with 3 bases between them. The CDR3 totals 12 residues.

J is TRBJ2-1 and V is TRBV10-1; no definite D call. V was clipped by 8 bases and J by 0 bases, with 14 bases between them. The CDR3 totals 15 residues. Germline loops: CDR1 WNHNN, CDR2 SYGVQD (reference sequence). The CDR3 sequence is CASVIEVGSYNEQFF. CDR3 DNA: TGCGCCAGCGTGATCGAGGTGGGCTCCTACAATGAGCAGTTCTTC.

The rearrangement links TRBV5-1 to TRBJ2-3, with TRBD2 matching over 13 bases. The CDR3 covers 16 residues. With V trimmed by 3 bases and J by 4 bases, 5 bases remained unmatched. The germline V gene encodes CDR1 SGHRS and CDR2 YFSETQ. CDR3 bases: TGCGCCAGCAGCTCAAGACTAGCGGGAGGAGCAGATACGCAGTATTTT. Translated: CASSSRLAGGADTQYF. Variable domain in full (rest from reference TRBV5-1 and TRBJ2-3): KAGVTQTPRYLIKTRGQQVTLSCSPISGHRSVSWYQQTPGQGLQFLFEYFSETQRNKGNFPGRFSGRQFSNSRSEMNVSTLELGDSALYLCASSSRLAGGADTQYFGPGTRLTVL.

The chain employs TRBV19 and TRBJ2-1, with 9 positions matching TRBD2. V lost 7 bases and J lost 0; bases outside the gene matches: 4. The V gene's germline CDR1 is LNHDA and CDR2 SQIVND (reference sequence). The CDR3 runs 15 residues. CDR3 coding DNA: TGTGCCAGTACCTCGACTAGCGGCTCCTACAATGAGCAGTTCTTC. Translation gives CASTSTSGSYNEQFF.

The chain has TRBV18 and TRBJ2-5; D remains unclear. There are 13 residues in the CDR3. Per the germline V gene, CDR1 is KGHSH and CDR2 is LQKENI. The V and J ends lost 3 bases and 5 bases respectively, with 10 bases between them. The CDR3 coding sequence is TGTGCCAGCTCACCCACAATCCAGGAGACCCAGTACTTC. It specifies CASSPTIQETQYF.

The chain is built from TRBV6-5 and TRBJ1-3; tentatively, D is TRBD1 (5 bases). The CDR3 contains 15 residues. Looked up from germline, CDR1 is MNHEY and CDR2 is SVGAGI. V was clipped by 4 bases and J by 0 bases, with 10 bases between them. Here the CDR3 reads CASSSTVTSGNTIYF. CDR3 sequence (DNA): TGTGCCAGCAGTTCGACAGTTACCTCTGGAAACACCATATATTTT.

On this clone: Within the sample, other DNA sequences also encode this same CDR3. The chain has TRBV5-1 and TRBJ1-1, with 8 bases lining up with TRBD1. Germline CDR1 and CDR2: SGHRS and YFSETQ. The CDR3 spans 14 residues. The J segment lost 1 base and the V segment lost 3 bases, leaving 2 bases of the junction unmatched. The CDR3 loop is CASSSGQGNTEAFF. The CDR3 bases are TGCGCCAGCAGCTCCGGACAGGGGAACACTGAAGCTTTCTTT. Supplemented by reference TRBV5-1 and TRBJ1-1, the full variable domain reads KAGVTQTPRYLIKTRGQQVTLSCSPISGHRSVSWYQQTPGQGLQFLFEYFSETQRNKGNFPGRFSGRQFSNSRSEMNVSTLELGDSALYLCASSSGQGNTEAFFGQGTRLTVV.

V is TRBV28 and J is TRBJ1-2, with 10 bases matching TRBD1. The CDR3 consists of 13 residues. Germline CDR1 is MDHEN and CDR2 is SYDVKM. J lost 8 bases, V lost 5 bases, and 5 bases had no gene match. CDR3 coding DNA: TGTGCCAGCAGTCCCGGACAGGGGGGGGGCTACACCTTC. Translating gives CASSPGQGGGYTF.